The rows below give T cell receptor beta chains drawn from one sample of a study of immune cell composition in non-small cell lung cancer. Produced via immunoSEQ multiplex PCR; TCRdb's table is partial and in-frame only. The sample lists about 11,000 clones; around two thirds were seen once. The source material was lung tumor tissue. The receptors come from a human donor with non-small cell lung cancer. The CDR3 runs from the conserved cysteine through the conserved F or W. The D gene is left open where the match is weak. The size of a clone is reported for some rows only, either as once, few or many, or as a class for expanded clones.

TRBV2	TRBJ2-7	medium-sized	-	CASSPKGYEQYF	TGTGCCAGCAGCCCTAAGGGGTACGAGCAGTACTTC
TRBV30	TRBJ1-6	once	-	CAWSARQMYNSPLHF	TGTGCCTGGAGTGCACGACAGATGTATAATTCACCCCTCCACTTT
TRBV5-4	TRBJ1-4	-	TRBD1	CASSDSPTGGLNEKLFF	TGTGCCAGCAGCGACTCCCCGACAGGGGGGTTGAATGAAAAACTGTTTTTT
TRBV7-2	TRBJ2-7	few	-	CASSLASSGTGAYEQYF	TGTGCCAGCAGCTTAGCCTCATCCGGGACTGGAGCCTACGAGCAGTACTTC
TRBV11-2	TRBJ2-3	-	-	CASSSLQGSLFDTQYF	TGTGCCAGCAGCTCCCTACAGGGTAGCTTGTTCGATACGCAGTATTTT
TRBV4-3	TRBJ1-2	-	-	CASSQGTVPLYGYTF	TGCGCCAGCAGCCAAGGAACAGTACCTCTCTATGGCTACACCTTC
TRBV29-1	TRBJ1-5	medium-sized	TRBD1	CSVRTGMQQPQHF	TGCAGCGTTAGGACAGGGATGCAGCAGCCCCAGCATTTT
TRBV7-9	TRBJ2-7	once	-	CASNPGGRAHEQYF	TGTGCCAGCAACCCTGGGGGCAGGGCACACGAGCAGTACTTC
TRBV7-3	TRBJ2-5	-	-	CASSLREASGPQYF	TGTGCCAGCAGCTTAAGGGAGGCTAGTGGGCCCCAGTACTTC
TRBV2	TRBJ1-2	few	-	CASRTTVLKAGYTF	TGTGCCAGCAGGACGACAGTCCTCAAAGCCGGCTACACCTTC
TRBV19	TRBJ1-5	-	TRBD1	CASSPSRGIWGNQPQHF	TGTGCCAGTAGCCCCTCCAGGGGGATTTGGGGAAATCAGCCCCAGCATTTT